The 28 T cell receptor beta chains below were found in one sample sequenced in a study of response to subunit inactivated influenza vaccine. TCRdb processed the RT-PCR reads anew with MiXCR; each CDR3 protein has one entry. The table records about 830,000 distinct CDR3 sequences, approximately 18% of them present only once. This specimen consisted of PBMCs from blood, obtained around 5 days after vaccination. All receptors come from a man over 45 who received an inactivated influenza vaccine.

The chain links TRBV6-1 to TRBJ2-1; 12 bases align to TRBD2. The germline V gene encodes CDR1 MNHNS and CDR2 SASEGT. The J segment lost 9 bases and the V segment lost 6 bases, leaving 6 bases of the junction unmatched. The CDR3 is 14 amino acids. The CDR3 region is CASSPTSGRSEQFF. The CDR3 coding sequence is TGTGCCAGCAGCCCGACTAGCGGGAGATCTGAGCAGTTCTTC.

The chain is built from TRBV11-2 and TRBJ2-1; the D gene is possibly TRBD1 (5 bases). The V gene's germline CDR1 is SGHAT and CDR2 FQNNGV. This CDR3 is 15 amino acids long. V lost 5 bases to trimming and J lost 7 bases, with 18 bases between them. CDR3 bases: TGTGCCAGCAGCGCCGGTTCCTGGGGCGCGAATGAGCAGTTCTTC. Its protein product is CASSAGSWGANEQFF.

This clonotype occurred a few times. This chain links TRBV7-2 with TRBJ1-5, with D hard to call. V gave up 2 bases and J gave up 6 bases, with 11 bases separating them. The CDR3 runs 14 residues. The V gene's germline CDR1 is SGHTA and CDR2 FQGNSA. Here the CDR3 DNA reads TGTGCCAGCAGCTTACTTGGGAGGACTCAGCCCCAGCATTTT. Translation: CASSLLGRTQPQHF.

This clonotype occurred a few times. This chain links TRBV11-3 with TRBJ2-1, with TRBD1 matching 7 bases. V dropped 5 bases and J dropped 0; count of bases not matched to a gene: 7. CDR1 and CDR2 (germline): SGHNT, YENEEA. This CDR3 is 16 amino acids long. CDR3 amino acids: CASSPRQGLSYNEQFF. The CDR3 coding sequence is TGTGCCAGCAGCCCCAGACAGGGTCTCTCCTACAATGAGCAGTTCTTC.

This clonotype came up a few times. The V call is TRBV7-9, the J call TRBJ2-1; maybe TRBD2 (6 bases). This CDR3 is 16 amino acids long. V lost 5 bases and J lost 10, with 24 bases in between. Germline V gene data show CDR1 as SEHNR and CDR2 as FQNEAQ (reference sequence). Written as DNA, the CDR3 is TGTGCCAGCAGCGGGATACCGGGACTCCCTATTACCGAGCAGTTCTTC. Translated: CASSGIPGLPITEQFF.

A few counts support this clonotype. The chain couples TRBV7-9 to TRBJ2-1; TRBD2 matches 8 bases. The trim removed 5 bases at V and 8 bases at J, leaving 2 bases unmatched. The CDR3 loop spans 12 amino acids. Germline loops: CDR1 SEHNR, CDR2 FQNEAQ (reference sequence). CDR3 protein: CASSGLADEQFF. CDR3 nucleotide sequence: TGTGCCAGCAGCGGACTAGCAGATGAGCAGTTCTTC.

Concerning this clonotype: One end of the junction is discordant with germline, which a read error may explain. The V and J genes are TRBV7-2 and TRBJ2-5; D ambiguous. The CDR3 loop spans 12 amino acids. The germline CDR1 and CDR2 sequences are SGHTA and FQGNSA. CDR3 sequence reads: CPSSLTRETQYF. CDR3 nucleotides: TGTCCCAGCAGCTTGACCCGGGAGACCCAGTACTTC.

The chain has TRBV11-1 and TRBJ2-7; TRBD1 agrees at 8 bases. The CDR3 spans 15 residues. Germline assignment: CDR1 SGHAT and CDR2 FQDESV (reference sequence). V was pared by 5 bases and J by 3 bases, with 9 bases of the junction left unmatched. The CDR3 DNA is TGTGCCAGCAGCCCAGACAGGGGAAGTTTCTACGAGCAGTACTTC. Amino acids: CASSPDRGSFYEQYF.

J is TRBJ1-5 and V is TRBV12-3 or TRBV12-4; D is uncertain. This CDR3 contains 15 residues. Trimming removed 1 base from V and 7 bases from J, with 14 bases in between. CDR3 sequence: CASSLGGRVGQPQHF. The CDR3 DNA is TGTGCCAGCAGTTTAGGTGGGCGGGTGGGACAGCCCCAGCATTTT.

This clonotype was seen a handful of times. The V and J genes are TRBV29-1 and TRBJ2-3; D unclear. The CDR3 totals 14 residues. Trimming stripped 8 bases from V and 6 bases from J, with 21 bases between. Germline V CDR1 and CDR2: SQVTM, ANQGSEA. Here the CDR3 DNA reads TGCAGCTTTGGTTTTGGACGGACCACCGATACGCAGTATTTT. Its translation is CSFGFGRTTDTQYF.

V gene TRBV27 combines with J gene TRBJ2-3; TRBD2 matches 8 bases. The germline gives CDR1 MNHEY, CDR2 SMNVEV (reference sequence). The length of the CDR3 is 14 residues. V dropped 8 bases and J dropped 6; count of bases not matched to a gene: 10. The CDR3 loop is CASGRREVSDTQYF. The DNA of the CDR3 is TGTGCCAGCGGACGGCGGGAGGTCTCGGATACGCAGTATTTT.

V gene TRBV10-2 combines with J gene TRBJ2-1; 7 bases are shared with TRBD2. V lost 6 bases and J lost 0; bases outside the gene matches: 8. This CDR3 region has 16 residues. Germline V gene lookup returns CDR1 WSHSY and CDR2 SAAADI. The CDR3 protein is CASSGSGEYSYNEQFF. The CDR3 DNA is TGCGCCAGCAGCGGAAGCGGGGAATACTCCTACAATGAGCAGTTCTTC.

This chain connects TRBV6-1 to TRBJ1-1; TRBD1 might be the D (6 bases). V lost 6 bases and J lost 4, with 15 bases in between. Germline values: CDR1 MNHNS, CDR2 SASEGT. The CDR3 has 14 amino acids. The CDR3 loop reads CASSTTGSSTEAFF. The CDR3 nucleotides are TGTGCCAGCAGCACAACAGGGAGTAGCACTGAAGCTTTCTTT.

This clonotype was counted a few times. The chain combines TRBV3-1 with TRBJ2-5, with D possibly matching TRBD2 (5 bases). Trimming stripped 0 bases from V and 7 bases from J, with 12 bases between. CDR1 LGHDT and CDR2 YNNKEL come from the germline V gene (reference sequence). The CDR3 runs to 14 residues. The CDR3 here is CASSQDWEPLTQYF. The CDR3 bases are TGTGCCAGCAGCCAAGATTGGGAGCCCTTGACCCAGTACTTC.

The rearrangement joins TRBV6-5 to TRBJ2-1, with 7 bases lining up with TRBD2. The ends lost 2 bases at V and 5 bases at J; junction bases unmatched: 9. Germline-derived CDR1 and CDR2 are MNHEY and SVGAGI. The CDR3 totals 16 residues. CDR3 protein: CASSYDEGLVHNEQFF. Written as DNA, the CDR3 is TGTGCCAGCAGTTACGACGAAGGACTAGTTCACAATGAGCAGTTCTTC.

This clonotype was counted between two and nine times. The rearrangement uses TRBV5-5 and TRBJ1-4; TRBD1 matches 9 bases. The CDR3 length is 16 residues. The ends lost 5 bases at V and 1 base at J; junction bases unmatched: 6. Per the germline V gene, CDR1 is SGHKS and CDR2 is YYEKEE (reference sequence). The DNA of the CDR3 is TGTGCCAGCAGACGCCGGGACAGGGAAACTAATGAAAAACTGTTTTTT. Amino acids: CASRRRDRETNEKLFF.

The chain's CDR3 is CASSTGTASYEQYF. The DNA of the CDR3 is TGCGCCAGCAGCACCGGGACAGCTTCCTACGAGCAGTACTTC. The chain joins TRBV5-1 to TRBJ2-7; TRBD1 agrees at 7 bases. The ends lost 4 bases at V and 1 base at J; junction bases unmatched: 5. This CDR3 contains 14 residues. Looked up from germline, CDR1 is SGHRS and CDR2 is YFSETQ.

Only a few counts were recorded for this clonotype. The V call is TRBV12-3 or TRBV12-4, the J call TRBJ2-2; D unclear. The germline V and J ends were trimmed by 6 bases and 0 bases, with 11 bases remaining between them. The CDR3 has 15 amino acids. The CDR3 DNA is TGTGCCAGCAGCCCTTGGGGTCCGAACACCGGGGAGCTGTTTTTT. This codes for CASSPWGPNTGELFF.

This sequence joins TRBV19 and TRBJ2-6; D call uncertain. CDR3 length: 15 amino acids. V lost 2 bases and J lost 0, with 5 bases in between. Germline lookup yields CDR1 LNHDA and CDR2 SQIVND (reference sequence). The CDR3 protein is CASSILSSGANVLTF. The CDR3 nucleotides read TGTGCCAGTAGTATACTCAGCTCTGGGGCCAACGTCCTGACTTTC.

This chain uses TRBV7-2 with TRBJ2-3, with 8 bases lining up with TRBD2. Germline V CDR1 and CDR2: SGHTA, FQGNSA. The V gene end was trimmed by 4 bases and the J gene end by 0 bases; junction bases not matched to a gene: 6. This CDR3 has 16 amino acids. CDR3 nucleotides: TGTGCCAGCAGCTCCCTAGCGGGTCGTAGCACAGATACGCAGTATTTT. Protein: CASSSLAGRSTDTQYF.

This clonotype was detected many times. The gene calls are TRBV29-1 and TRBJ2-5; tentatively, D is TRBD2 (5 bases). The V end lost 1 base, the J end lost 0 bases, and 12 bases lay between the germline ends. CDR1 and CDR2 (germline): SQVTM, ANQGSEA. CDR3 size: 15 residues. The CDR3 sequence is CSVEVATWYQETQYF. CDR3 bases: TGCAGCGTTGAAGTAGCGACGTGGTACCAAGAGACCCAGTACTTC.

This clonotype was seen only a few times. The chain couples TRBV12-3 or TRBV12-4 to TRBJ1-1; tentative D call: TRBD1 (5 bases). Trimming cost V 6 bases and J 4 bases, with 18 bases left between them. The length of the CDR3 is 15 residues. CDR3 nucleotide sequence: TGTGCCAGCAGGCTTTCTGGGGGGGTTGGCACTGAAGCTTTCTTT. Its translation: CASRLSGGVGTEAFF.

This clonotype has a count of ten or more. This rearrangement joins TRBV7-2 to TRBJ2-1; D tentatively fits TRBD1 or TRBD2 (5 bases each). Trimming left V 1 base short and J 4 bases short, with 11 bases between. In germline, CDR1 is SGHTA, CDR2 FQGNSA. This CDR3 is 15 amino acids long. This CDR3 reads CASSLVGTRYNEQFF. CDR3 coding DNA: TGTGCCAGCAGCTTAGTTGGGACCAGATACAATGAGCAGTTCTTC.

This chain links TRBV20-1 with TRBJ2-7; 11 bases are a match to TRBD2. The CDR3 has 16 residues. CDR1 and CDR2 (germline): DFQATT, SNEGSKA (reference sequence). V lost 2 bases to trimming and J lost 0 bases; unmatched junction nucleotides: 6. The chain's CDR3 is CSARFTSGRTSYEQYF. CDR3 in DNA: TGCAGTGCTAGATTTACTAGCGGGAGAACCTCCTACGAGCAGTACTTC.

The CDR3 spells CASSPERGPLHF. CDR3 nucleotides: TGTGCCAGCAGCCCAGAAAGAGGACCCCTCCACTTT. The chain carries TRBV5-5 and TRBJ1-6; D remains unclear. V was shortened by 4 bases and J by 12 bases, with 11 bases between the two germline ends. This CDR3 region has 12 residues. Germline V gene sequence: CDR1 SGHKS, CDR2 YYEKEE (reference sequence). Based on the CDR3 plus reference TRBV5-5 and TRBJ1-6, the full variable domain is DAGVTQSPTHLIKTRGQQVTLRCSPISGHKSVSWYQQVLGQGPQFIFQYYEKEERGRGNFPDRFSARQFPNYSSELNVNALLLGDSALYLCASSPERGPLHFGNGTRLTVT.

Here the CDR3 reads CAKAGTSIHETQYF. In nucleotides, the CDR3 is TGTGCCAAGGCCGGGACTAGCATCCACGAGACCCAGTACTTC. V and J are TRBV7-9 and TRBJ2-5; 9 nucleotides line up with TRBD2. Trimming at V came to 10 bases and at J to 5 bases, leaving 11 bases not matched to a gene. The CDR3 contains 14 residues. Germline loops: CDR1 SEHNR, CDR2 FQNEAQ (reference sequence).

The chain employs TRBV4-3 and TRBJ2-5; 12 bases fit TRBD2. The trim removed 1 base at V and 2 bases at J, leaving 8 bases unmatched. CDR1 and CDR2 from the germline V gene are LGHNA and YSLEER. This CDR3 contains 18 residues. The CDR3 spells CASSQGRLAGGRQETQYF. The CDR3 region has the DNA TGCGCCAGCAGCCAAGGGAGGCTAGCGGGAGGGCGACAAGAGACCCAGTACTTC.

A few counts support this clonotype. V and J are TRBV28 and TRBJ2-2; D may be TRBD1 or TRBD2 (5 bases each). CDR1 is MDHEN, CDR2 SYDVKM, per germline. V was shortened by 6 bases and J by 5 bases, with 13 bases between the two germline ends. This CDR3 has 14 residues. The DNA for the CDR3 is TGTGCCAGCAGCCGGGGCCGGAGGACCGGGGAGCTGTTTTTT. Its protein product is CASSRGRRTGELFF.